This TCR beta chain was found in a study of cytomegalovirus exposure and HLA in healthy donors. Study-level points and caveats: Earlier analysis found most TCR beta V segments productive about 87% or about 30% of the time.

This clone is medium-sized within its sample. Its antigen is still unknown. Germline CDR1 SGHAT, CDR2 FQDESV (reference sequence). This CDR3 spans 16 amino acids. Losses at the gene ends were 5 bases for V and 2 bases for J; bases not matched to a gene: 6. The PCR made use of 60 Vbeta and 13 Jbeta primers. Clones were read by immunoSEQ multiplex PCR, and TCRdb kept only the in-frame ones, dropping some. The sample records over 90,000 clones, around 74% being singletons. This chain joins TRBV11-1 and TRBJ2-3; 11 positions match TRBD2. The source material was PBMCs. The TCR originated in a woman aged 70-85 years in good health and CMV-seropositive. The CDR3, as DNA: TGTGCCAGCAGCATCGGGACTAGCGGAGTCACAGATACGCAGTATTTT. It translates to CASSIGTSGVTDTQYF.